Below, 6 T cell receptor beta chains from the same sample are listed, as sequenced in a study of OX40 agonist ivuxolimab in advanced cancers. Some clones are missing from TCRdb's copy, which holds only in-frame ones; the method was immunoSEQ multiplex PCR. The sample contains tens of thousands of clones, approximately 78% of which appear only once. Here the sequenced sample was CD4+ or CD8+ T cells sorted from blood, taken in a trial of the OX40 agonist ivuxolimab. These receptors were collected from an adult with an advanced solid tumor such as melanoma, head and neck, liver or kidney cancer.

The chain uses TRBV18 and TRBJ1-6; D not resolved. V lost 3 bases, J lost 3 bases, and 6 bases lay in between. This CDR3 spans 14 amino acids. Germline V CDR1 and CDR2: KGHSH, LQKENI. The CDR3 nucleotides are TGTGCCAGCTCACCCGGGAACTATAATTCACCCCTCCACTTT. Translation gives CASSPGNYNSPLHF.

V usage is TRBV7-8 and J usage is TRBJ2-7, with a possible D match to TRBD1 (6 bases). The CDR3 loop spans 12 amino acids. Trimming removed 3 bases from V and 5 bases from J, with 8 bases in between. Germline V lookup: CDR1 SGHVS, CDR2 FQNEAQ. The chain's CDR3 is CASSLTGNEQYF. The CDR3 bases are TGTGCCAGCAGCTTGACAGGAAACGAGCAGTACTTC.

The chain is built from TRBV27 and TRBJ2-7, with D possibly TRBD2 on 5 matching bases. The CDR3 consists of 13 residues. V gave up 0 bases and J gave up 10 bases, with 13 bases separating them. Germline CDR1 and CDR2: MNHEY and SMNVEV (reference sequence). This chain's CDR3 is CASSLSSGNPQYF. The CDR3 DNA follows: TGTGCCAGCAGTTTATCGTCCGGGAACCCCCAGTACTTC.

This clone was seen only a few times. The chain joins TRBV10-3 to TRBJ1-6; 10 bases line up with TRBD1. CDR3 size: 13 residues. J lost 9 bases, V lost 10 bases, and 6 bases had no gene match. The germline V gene has CDR1 ENHRY and CDR2 SYGVKD. The CDR3 DNA is TGTGCCACAGGACAGGGGGGTTTTTCACCCCTCCACTTT. Its translation: CATGQGGFSPLHF.

The rearrangement links TRBV6-8 to TRBJ1-1; no definite D call. Deletions cut 7 bases from V and 5 bases from J, with 5 bases between. Germline V gene data show CDR1 as MNHGY and CDR2 as SAAAGT. The CDR3 is made up of 10 amino acids. The CDR3: CASKETEAFF. DNA for the CDR3: TGTGCCAGCAAGGAGACTGAAGCTTTCTTT.

The chain employs TRBV2 and TRBJ1-2, with D possibly being TRBD1 (5 bases). V lost 2 bases, J lost 5 bases, and 15 bases lay in between. Per the germline V gene, CDR1 is SNHLY and CDR2 is FYNNEI. The CDR3 length is 15 residues. The CDR3 nucleotides read TGTGCCAGCAGTGAACGATGGGGCAGGTATTATGGCTACACCTTC. It encodes CASSERWGRYYGYTF.